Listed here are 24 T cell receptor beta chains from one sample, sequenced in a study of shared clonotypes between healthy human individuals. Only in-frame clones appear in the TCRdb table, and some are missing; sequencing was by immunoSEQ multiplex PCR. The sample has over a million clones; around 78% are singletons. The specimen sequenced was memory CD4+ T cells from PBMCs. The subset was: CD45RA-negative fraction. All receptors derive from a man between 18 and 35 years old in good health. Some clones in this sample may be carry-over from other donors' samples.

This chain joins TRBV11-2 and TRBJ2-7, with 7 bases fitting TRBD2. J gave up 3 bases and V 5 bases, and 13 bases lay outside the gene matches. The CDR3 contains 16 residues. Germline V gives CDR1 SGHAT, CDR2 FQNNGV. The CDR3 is CASSRSLAEGSYEQYF. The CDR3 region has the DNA TGTGCCAGCAGCCGTTCTCTAGCGGAAGGGAGCTACGAGCAGTACTTC.

CDR3 sequence reads: CAISRGSLAGAMEQYF. CDR3 coding DNA: TGTGCCATCAGTCGGGGGAGTCTAGCGGGAGCGATGGAGCAGTACTTC. This chain connects TRBV10-3 to TRBJ2-7; 10 bases align to TRBD2. CDR3 length: 16 amino acids. With 5 bases clipped from V and 7 bases from J, the junction kept 14 bases outside the gene matches. Germline CDR1 reads ENHRY; CDR2 reads SYGVKD.

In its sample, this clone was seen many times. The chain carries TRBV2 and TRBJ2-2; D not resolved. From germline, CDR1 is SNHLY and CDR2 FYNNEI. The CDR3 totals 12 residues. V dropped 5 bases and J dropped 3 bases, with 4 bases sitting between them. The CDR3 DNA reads TGTGCCAGCAGTAAGGACACCGGGGAGCTGTTTTTT. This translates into CASSKDTGELFF.

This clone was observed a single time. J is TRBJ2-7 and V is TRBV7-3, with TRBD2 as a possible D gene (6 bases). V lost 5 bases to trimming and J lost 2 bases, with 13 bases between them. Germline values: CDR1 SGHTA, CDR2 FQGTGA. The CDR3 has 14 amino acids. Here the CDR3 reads CASSRTGLPYEQYF. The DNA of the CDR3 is TGTGCCAGCAGCCGCACCGGACTACCCTACGAGCAGTACTTC.

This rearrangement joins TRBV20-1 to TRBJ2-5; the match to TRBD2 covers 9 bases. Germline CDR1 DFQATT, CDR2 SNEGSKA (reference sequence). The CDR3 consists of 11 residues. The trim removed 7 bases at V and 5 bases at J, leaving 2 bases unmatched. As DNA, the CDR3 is TGCAGTGGAGCGGGAGGCGAGACCCAGTACTTC. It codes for CSGAGGETQYF.

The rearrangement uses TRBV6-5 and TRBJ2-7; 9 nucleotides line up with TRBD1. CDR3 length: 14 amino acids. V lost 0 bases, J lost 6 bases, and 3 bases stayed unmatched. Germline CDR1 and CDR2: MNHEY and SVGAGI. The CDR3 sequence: CASSYSTGGREQYF. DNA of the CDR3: TGTGCCAGCAGTTACTCGACAGGGGGTCGCGAGCAGTACTTC.

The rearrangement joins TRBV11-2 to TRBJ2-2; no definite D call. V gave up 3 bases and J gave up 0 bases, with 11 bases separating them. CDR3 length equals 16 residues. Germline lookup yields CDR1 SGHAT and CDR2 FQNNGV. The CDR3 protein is CASSFGGRPNTGELFF. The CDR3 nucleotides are TGTGCCAGCAGCTTCGGCGGACGGCCGAACACCGGGGAGCTGTTTTTT.

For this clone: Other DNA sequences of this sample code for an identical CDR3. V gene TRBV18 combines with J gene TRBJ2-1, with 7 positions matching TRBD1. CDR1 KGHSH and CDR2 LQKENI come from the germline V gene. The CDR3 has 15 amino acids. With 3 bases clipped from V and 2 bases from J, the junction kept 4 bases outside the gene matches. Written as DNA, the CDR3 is TGTGCCAGCTCACCTCCGGGACAGACCTACAATGAGCAGTTCTTC. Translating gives CASSPPGQTYNEQFF.

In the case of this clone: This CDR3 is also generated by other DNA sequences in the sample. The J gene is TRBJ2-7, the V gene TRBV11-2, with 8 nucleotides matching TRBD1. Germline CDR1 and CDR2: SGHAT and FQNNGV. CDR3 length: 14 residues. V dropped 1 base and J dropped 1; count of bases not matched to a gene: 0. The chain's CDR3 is CASSLGTGSYEQYF. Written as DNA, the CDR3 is TGTGCCAGCAGCTTAGGGACAGGGTCCTACGAGCAGTACTTC. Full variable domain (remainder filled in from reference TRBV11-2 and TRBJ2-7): EAGVAQSPRYKIIEKRQSVAFWCNPISGHATLYWYQQILGQGPKLLIQFQNNGVVDDSQLPKDRFSAERLKGVDSTLKIQPAKLEDSAVYLCASSLGTGSYEQYFGPGTRLTVT.

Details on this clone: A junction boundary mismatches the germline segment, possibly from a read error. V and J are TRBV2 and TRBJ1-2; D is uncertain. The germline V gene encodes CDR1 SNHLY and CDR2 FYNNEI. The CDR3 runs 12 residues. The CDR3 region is CASSQANYGYTF. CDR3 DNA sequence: TGTGCCAGCAGTCAAGCTAACTATGGCTACACCTTC.

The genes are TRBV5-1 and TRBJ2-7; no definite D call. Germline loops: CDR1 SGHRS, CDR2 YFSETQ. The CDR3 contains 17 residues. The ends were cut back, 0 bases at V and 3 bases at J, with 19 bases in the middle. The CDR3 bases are TGCGCCAGCAGCTTGGTTGGCTGGGCCCCAAGGGTCTACGAGCAGTACTTC. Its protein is CASSLVGWAPRVYEQYF.

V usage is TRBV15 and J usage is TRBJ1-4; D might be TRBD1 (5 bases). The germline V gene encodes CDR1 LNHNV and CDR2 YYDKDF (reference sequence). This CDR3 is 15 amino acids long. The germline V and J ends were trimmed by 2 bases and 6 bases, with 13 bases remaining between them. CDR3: CATSRLTGDDEKLFF. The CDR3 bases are TGTGCCACCAGCAGACTTACAGGAGATGATGAAAAACTGTTTTTT. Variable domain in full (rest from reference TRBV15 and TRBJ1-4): DAMVIQNPRYQVTQFGKPVTLSCSQTLNHNVMYWYQQKSSQAPKLLFHYYDKDFNNEADTPDNFQSRRPNTSFCFLDIRSPGLGDTAMYLCATSRLTGDDEKLFFGSGTQLSVL.

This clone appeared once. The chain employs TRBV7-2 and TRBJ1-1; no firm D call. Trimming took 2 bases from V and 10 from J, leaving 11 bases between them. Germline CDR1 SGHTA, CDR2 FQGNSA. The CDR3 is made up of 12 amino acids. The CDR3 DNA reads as TGTGCCAGCAGCTTAATTGGGTTTGGAGCTTTCTTT. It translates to CASSLIGFGAFF.

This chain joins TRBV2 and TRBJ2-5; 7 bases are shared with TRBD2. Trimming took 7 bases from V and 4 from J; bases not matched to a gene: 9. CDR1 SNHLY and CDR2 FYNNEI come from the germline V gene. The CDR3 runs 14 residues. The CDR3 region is CASTAAGVSETQYF. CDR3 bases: TGTGCCAGCACAGCCGCGGGAGTTTCAGAGACCCAGTACTTC.

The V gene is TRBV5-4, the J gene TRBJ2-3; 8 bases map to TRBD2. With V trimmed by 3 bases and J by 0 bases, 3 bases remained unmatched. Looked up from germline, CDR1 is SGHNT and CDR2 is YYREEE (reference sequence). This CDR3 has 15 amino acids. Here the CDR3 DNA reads TGTGCCAGCAGCTCGACTAGCGCAAGCACAGATACGCAGTATTTT. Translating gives CASSSTSASTDTQYF. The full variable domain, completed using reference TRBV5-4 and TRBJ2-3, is ETGVTQSPTHLIKTRGQQVTLRCSSQSGHNTVSWYQQALGQGPQFIFQYYREEENGRGNFPPRFSGLQFPNYSSELNVNALELDDSALYLCASSSTSASTDTQYFGPGTRLTVL.

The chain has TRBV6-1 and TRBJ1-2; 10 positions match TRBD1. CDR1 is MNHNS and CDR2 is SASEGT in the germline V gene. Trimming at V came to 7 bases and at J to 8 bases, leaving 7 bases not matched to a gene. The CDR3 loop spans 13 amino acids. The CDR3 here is CASIPTGGWGYTF. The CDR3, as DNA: TGTGCCAGCATTCCGACAGGGGGCTGGGGCTACACCTTC.

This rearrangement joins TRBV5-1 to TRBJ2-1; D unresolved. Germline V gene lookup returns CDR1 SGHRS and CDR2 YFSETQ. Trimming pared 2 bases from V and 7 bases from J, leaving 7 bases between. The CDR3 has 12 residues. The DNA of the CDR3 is TGCGCCAGCAGCTTCCAGCAGAATGAGCAGTTCTTC. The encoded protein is CASSFQQNEQFF.

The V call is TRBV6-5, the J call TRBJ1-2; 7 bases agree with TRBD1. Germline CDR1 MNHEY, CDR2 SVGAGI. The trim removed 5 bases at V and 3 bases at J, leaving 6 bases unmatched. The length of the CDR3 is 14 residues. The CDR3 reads CASSPDREDYGYTF. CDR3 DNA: TGTGCCAGCAGTCCAGACAGGGAAGACTATGGCTACACCTTC.

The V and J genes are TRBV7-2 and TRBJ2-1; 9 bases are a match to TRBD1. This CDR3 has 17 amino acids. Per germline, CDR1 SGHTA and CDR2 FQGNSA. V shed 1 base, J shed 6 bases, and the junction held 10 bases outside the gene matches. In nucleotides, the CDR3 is TGTGCCAGCAGCTTAGTCTACGGACAGGGGTTGATCAATGAGCAGTTCTTC. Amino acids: CASSLVYGQGLINEQFF.

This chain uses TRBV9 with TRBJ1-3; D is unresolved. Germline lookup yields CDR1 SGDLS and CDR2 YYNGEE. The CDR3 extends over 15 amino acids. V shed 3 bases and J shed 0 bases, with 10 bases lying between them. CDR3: CASSEGRFSGNTIYF. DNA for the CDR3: TGTGCCAGCAGCGAAGGACGGTTCTCTGGAAACACCATATATTTT.

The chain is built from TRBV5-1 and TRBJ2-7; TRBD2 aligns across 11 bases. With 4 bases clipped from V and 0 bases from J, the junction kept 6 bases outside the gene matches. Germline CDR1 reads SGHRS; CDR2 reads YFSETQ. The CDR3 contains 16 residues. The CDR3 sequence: CASSVQTSGTSYEQYF. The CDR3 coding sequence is TGCGCCAGCAGCGTTCAGACTAGCGGGACCTCCTACGAGCAGTACTTC.

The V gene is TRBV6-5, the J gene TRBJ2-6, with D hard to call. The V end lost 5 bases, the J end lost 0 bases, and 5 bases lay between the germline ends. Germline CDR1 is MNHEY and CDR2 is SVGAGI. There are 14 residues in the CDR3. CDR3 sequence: CASSRVSGANVLTF. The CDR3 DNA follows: TGTGCCAGCAGTCGAGTCTCTGGGGCCAACGTCCTGACTTTC.

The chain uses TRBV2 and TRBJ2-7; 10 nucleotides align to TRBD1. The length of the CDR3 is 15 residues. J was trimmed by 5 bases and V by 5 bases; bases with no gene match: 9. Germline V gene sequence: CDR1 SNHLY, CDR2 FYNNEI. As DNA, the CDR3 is TGTGCCAGCAGTCCCAGGACAGGGGGAGGTAACGAGCAGTACTTC. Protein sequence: CASSPRTGGGNEQYF.

The CDR3 DNA is TGTGCCAGCGGACTAATCACAGATACGCAGTATTTT. Translating gives CASGLITDTQYF. This chain links TRBV18 with TRBJ2-3; D might be TRBD2 (6 bases). The V gene's germline CDR1 is KGHSH and CDR2 LQKENI. The CDR3 runs to 12 residues. Trimming removed 8 bases from V and 2 bases from J, with 8 bases in between.